This T cell receptor (beta chain) comes out of a study of T-cell memory formation after mild COVID-19. This clonotype was found a few times. The J segment lost 2 bases and the V segment lost 3 bases, leaving 3 bases of the junction unmatched. Germline-derived CDR1 and CDR2 are MNHEY and SMNVEV (reference sequence). This CDR3 region has 14 residues. TCRdb recomputed calls from the 5' RACE reads with MiXCR, one row per CDR3 protein. Here the sample spans roughly 500,000 distinct CDR3 sequences, about 20% being singletons. The J gene is TRBJ2-5, the V gene TRBV27, with 7 bases that match TRBD1. The TCR comes from an adult woman who had mild COVID-19 (a few samples of this study predate the infection). Cell type and time point are not known. Specimen: PBMCs or a T cell subset sorted from them (not recorded which). The CDR3 spells CASSFNRGQETQYF. CDR3 coding DNA: TGTGCCAGCAGTTTCAACAGGGGTCAAGAGACCCAGTACTTC.